The sequence of this T cell receptor beta chain was determined in a study of blood T cell repertoires in COVID-19. Study information: The cDNA or gDNA used as material had been derived from T cells, B-cell-depleted T cells, or PBMCs.

Per the study methods: By means of reference gene primer amplification, nucleated cell counts were estimated. Measured with immunoSEQ multiplex PCR; TCRdb has only the in-frame clones, and not every one. D and trimming come from the DNA, and the V and J calls and clone size come from that table. The table shows some 120,000 clones, with about 80% occurring only once. This CDR3 spans 15 amino acids. Germline assignment: CDR1 MNHNS and CDR2 SASEGT. Trimming stripped 2 bases from V and 8 bases from J, with 16 bases between. Sequencing input: peripheral blood. The TCR was taken from a woman aged 45-65 years with acute or convalescent COVID-19. The chain joins TRBV6-1 to TRBJ2-1, with TRBD2 as a possible D gene (7 bases). CDR3 in DNA: TGTGCCAGCAGTGAAAGGTGGGGGGGCCGCGATGAGCAGTTCTTC. Amino acids: CASSERWGGRDEQFF.